This T cell receptor (beta chain) derives from a study of identical twins. A few counts support this clonotype. Its cognate antigen is unknown. Through template switching, a universal primer site was introduced, and the cDNA contained unique molecular identifiers. TCRdb redid the calling of the 5' RACE reads with MiXCR, one entry per CDR3 protein. The data show just over 500,000 distinct CDR3 sequences, approximately 22% seen once. General study results and limits: With monozygotic twins, out-of-frame TCR alpha sharing exceeded what models estimated. Invariant T cells like MAIT and iNKT could partly confound the zero-insertion analyses.

Trimming shortened V by 8 bases and J by 6 bases, and 9 bases separated the two germline ends. The CDR3 has 11 residues. The germline V gene encodes CDR1 SNHLY and CDR2 FYNNEI. The same data also contributed to another study, on T cells expressing NK-cell markers.

This receptor was obtained from a woman aged 18-35 years in good health. This sequence joins TRBV2 and TRBJ2-3; no definite D call. Material: CD4+ T cells sorted from blood. Here the CDR3 DNA reads TGTGCCAGCGGGGTCTTCGATACGCAGTATTTT. This sequence encodes CASGVFDTQYF.